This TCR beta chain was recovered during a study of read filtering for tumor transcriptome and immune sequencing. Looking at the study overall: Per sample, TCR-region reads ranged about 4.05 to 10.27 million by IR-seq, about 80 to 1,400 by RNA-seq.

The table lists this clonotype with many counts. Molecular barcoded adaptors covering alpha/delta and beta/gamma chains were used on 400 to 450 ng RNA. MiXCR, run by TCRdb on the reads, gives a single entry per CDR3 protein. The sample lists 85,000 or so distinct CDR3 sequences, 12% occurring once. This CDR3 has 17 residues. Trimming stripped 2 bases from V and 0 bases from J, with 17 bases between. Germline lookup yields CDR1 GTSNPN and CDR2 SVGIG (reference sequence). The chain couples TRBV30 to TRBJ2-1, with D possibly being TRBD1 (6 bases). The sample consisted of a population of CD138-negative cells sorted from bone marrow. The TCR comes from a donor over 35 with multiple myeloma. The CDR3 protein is CAWSPQGWGPSYNEQFF. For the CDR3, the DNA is TGTGCCTGGAGTCCTCAAGGTTGGGGGCCCTCCTACAATGAGCAGTTCTTC.